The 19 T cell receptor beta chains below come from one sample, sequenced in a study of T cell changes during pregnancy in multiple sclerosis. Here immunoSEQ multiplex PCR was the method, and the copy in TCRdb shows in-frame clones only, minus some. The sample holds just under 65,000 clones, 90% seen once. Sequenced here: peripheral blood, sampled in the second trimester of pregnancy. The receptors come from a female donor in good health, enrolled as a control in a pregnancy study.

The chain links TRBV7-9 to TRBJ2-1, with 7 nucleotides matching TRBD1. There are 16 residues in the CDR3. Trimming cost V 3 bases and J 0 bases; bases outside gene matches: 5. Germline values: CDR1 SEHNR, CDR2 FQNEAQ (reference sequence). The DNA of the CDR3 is TGTGCCAGCAGCTTTACAGGGGTTCGCTCCTACAATGAGCAGTTCTTC. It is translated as CASSFTGVRSYNEQFF.

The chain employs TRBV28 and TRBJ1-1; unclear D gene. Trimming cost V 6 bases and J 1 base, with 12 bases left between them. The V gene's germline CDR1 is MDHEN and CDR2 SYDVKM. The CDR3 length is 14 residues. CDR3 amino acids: CASSPVGGNTEAFF. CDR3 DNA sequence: TGTGCCAGCAGCCCGGTCGGCGGGAACACTGAAGCTTTCTTT.

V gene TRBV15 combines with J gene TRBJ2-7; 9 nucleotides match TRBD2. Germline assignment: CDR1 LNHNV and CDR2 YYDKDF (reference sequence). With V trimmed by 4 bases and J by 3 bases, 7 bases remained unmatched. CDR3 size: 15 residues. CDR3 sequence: CATSISGSLVYEQYF. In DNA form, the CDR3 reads TGTGCCACCAGCATTAGCGGGAGTCTGGTCTACGAGCAGTACTTC.

CDR3 sequence reads: CASSPGLAGAGEQFF. The CDR3 bases are TGTGCCAGCAGCCCTGGACTAGCGGGAGCAGGTGAGCAGTTCTTC. The rearrangement joins TRBV9 to TRBJ2-1; TRBD2 matches at 13 bases. Germline CDR1 and CDR2: SGDLS and YYNGEE. This CDR3 spans 15 amino acids. V lost 4 bases and J lost 9; bases outside the gene matches: 7.

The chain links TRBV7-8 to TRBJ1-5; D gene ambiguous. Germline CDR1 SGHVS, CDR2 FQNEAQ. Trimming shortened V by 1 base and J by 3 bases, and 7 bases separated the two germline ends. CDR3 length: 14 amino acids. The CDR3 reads CASSLVEFNQPQHF. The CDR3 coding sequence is TGTGCCAGCAGCTTAGTCGAGTTCAATCAGCCCCAGCATTTT.

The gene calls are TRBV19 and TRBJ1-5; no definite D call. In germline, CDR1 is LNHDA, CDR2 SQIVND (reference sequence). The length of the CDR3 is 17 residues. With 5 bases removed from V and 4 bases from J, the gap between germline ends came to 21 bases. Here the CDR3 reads CASSFARTGWLNQPQHF. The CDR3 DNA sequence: TGTGCCAGTAGTTTCGCCCGGACGGGATGGTTGAATCAGCCCCAGCATTTT.

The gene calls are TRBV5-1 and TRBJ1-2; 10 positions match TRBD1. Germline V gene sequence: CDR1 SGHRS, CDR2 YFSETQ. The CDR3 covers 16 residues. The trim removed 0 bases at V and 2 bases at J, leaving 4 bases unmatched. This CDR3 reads CASSLAGTGVNYGYTF. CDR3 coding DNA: TGCGCCAGCAGCTTGGCAGGGACAGGGGTCAACTATGGCTACACCTTC. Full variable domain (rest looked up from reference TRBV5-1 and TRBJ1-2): KAGVTQTPRYLIKTRGQQVTLSCSPISGHRSVSWYQQTPGQGLQFLFEYFSETQRNKGNFPGRFSGRQFSNSRSEMNVSTLELGDSALYLCASSLAGTGVNYGYTFGSGTRLTVV.

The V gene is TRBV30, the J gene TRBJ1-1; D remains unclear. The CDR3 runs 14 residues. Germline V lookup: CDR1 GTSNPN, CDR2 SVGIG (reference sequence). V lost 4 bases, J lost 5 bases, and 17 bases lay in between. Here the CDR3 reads CAWMQALLRTEAFF. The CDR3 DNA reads TGTGCCTGGATGCAGGCCCTATTGAGAACTGAAGCTTTCTTT.

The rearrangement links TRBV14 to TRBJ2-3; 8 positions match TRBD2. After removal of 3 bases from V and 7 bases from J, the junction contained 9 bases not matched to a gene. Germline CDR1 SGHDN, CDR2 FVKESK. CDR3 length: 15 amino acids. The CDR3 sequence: CASSQFRGGPYTQYF. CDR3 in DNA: TGTGCCAGCAGCCAGTTCCGGGGGGGCCCGTATACGCAGTATTTT.

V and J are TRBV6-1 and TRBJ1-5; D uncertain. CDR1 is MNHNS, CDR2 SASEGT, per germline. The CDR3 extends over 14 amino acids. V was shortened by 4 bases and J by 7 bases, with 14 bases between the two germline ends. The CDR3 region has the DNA TGTGCCAGCAGTGGTGGAAGCGTTGGGCAGCCCCAGCATTTT. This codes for CASSGGSVGQPQHF.

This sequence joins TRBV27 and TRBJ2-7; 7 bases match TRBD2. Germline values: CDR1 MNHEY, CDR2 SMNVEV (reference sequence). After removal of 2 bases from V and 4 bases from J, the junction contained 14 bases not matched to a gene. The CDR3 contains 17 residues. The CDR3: CASSLRPSGAYSYEQYF. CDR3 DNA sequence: TGTGCCAGCAGTTTAAGGCCTAGCGGAGCCTACTCGTACGAGCAGTACTTC.

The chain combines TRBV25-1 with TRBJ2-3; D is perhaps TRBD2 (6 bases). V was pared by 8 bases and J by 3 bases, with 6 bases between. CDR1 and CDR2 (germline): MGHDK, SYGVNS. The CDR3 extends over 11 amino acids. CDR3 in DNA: TGTGCCAGCGGGGGGACAGATACGCAGTATTTT. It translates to CASGGTDTQYF.

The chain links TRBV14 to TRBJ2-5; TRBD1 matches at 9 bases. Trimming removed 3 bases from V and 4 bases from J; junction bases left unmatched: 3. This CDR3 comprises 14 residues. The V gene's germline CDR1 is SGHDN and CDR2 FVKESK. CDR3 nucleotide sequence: TGTGCCAGCAGCCACACGACAGGGGGAGAGACCCAGTACTTC. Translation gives CASSHTTGGETQYF.

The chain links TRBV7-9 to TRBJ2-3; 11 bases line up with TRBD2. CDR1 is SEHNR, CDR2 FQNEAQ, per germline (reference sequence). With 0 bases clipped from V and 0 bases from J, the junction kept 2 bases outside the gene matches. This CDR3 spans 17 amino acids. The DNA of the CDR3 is TGTGCCAGCAGCTTAGCGACTAGCGGGGCTAGCACAGATACGCAGTATTTT. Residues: CASSLATSGASTDTQYF.

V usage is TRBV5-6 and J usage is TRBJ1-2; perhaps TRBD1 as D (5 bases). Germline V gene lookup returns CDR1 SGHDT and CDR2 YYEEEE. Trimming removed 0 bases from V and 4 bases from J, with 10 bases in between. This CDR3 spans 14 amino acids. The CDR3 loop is CASSLAGWGYGYTF. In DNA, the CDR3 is TGTGCCAGCAGCTTGGCAGGGTGGGGCTATGGCTACACCTTC. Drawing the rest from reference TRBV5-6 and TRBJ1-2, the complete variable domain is DAGVTQSPTHLIKTRGQQVTLRCSPKSGHDTVSWYQQALGQGPQFIFQYYEEEERQRGNFPDRFSGHQFPNYSSELNVNALLLGDSALYLCASSLAGWGYGYTFGSGTRLTVV.

The CDR3 DNA is TGTGCCATCAGTGGGGACGACAGGGTGAGCCAGCCCCAGCATTTT. Residues: CAISGDDRVSQPQHF. The J gene is TRBJ1-5, the V gene TRBV10-3; 7 nucleotides match TRBD1. The CDR3 consists of 15 residues. V gave up 4 bases and J gave up 7 bases; unmatched junction bases: 10. The V gene's germline CDR1 is ENHRY and CDR2 SYGVKD.

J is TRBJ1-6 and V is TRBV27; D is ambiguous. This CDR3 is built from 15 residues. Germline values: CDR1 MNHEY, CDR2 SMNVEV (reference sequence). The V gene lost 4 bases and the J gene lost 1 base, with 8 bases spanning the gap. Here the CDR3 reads CASSYGGSYNSPLHF. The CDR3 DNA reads TGTGCCAGCAGTTACGGCGGGTCCTATAATTCACCCCTCCACTTT.

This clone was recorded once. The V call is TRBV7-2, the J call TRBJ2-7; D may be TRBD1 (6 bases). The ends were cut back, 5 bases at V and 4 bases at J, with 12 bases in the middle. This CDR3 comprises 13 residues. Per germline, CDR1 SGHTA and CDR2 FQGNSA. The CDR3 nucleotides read TGTGCCAGCAGCCCCGGACAGTGGTACGAGCAGTACTTC. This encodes CASSPGQWYEQYF.

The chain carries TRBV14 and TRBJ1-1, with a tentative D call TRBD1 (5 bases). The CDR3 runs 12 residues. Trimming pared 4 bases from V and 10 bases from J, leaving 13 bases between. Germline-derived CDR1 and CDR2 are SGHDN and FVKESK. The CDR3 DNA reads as TGTGCCAGCAGCCCGGGACTGCTAGGAGCTTTCTTT. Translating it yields CASSPGLLGAFF.